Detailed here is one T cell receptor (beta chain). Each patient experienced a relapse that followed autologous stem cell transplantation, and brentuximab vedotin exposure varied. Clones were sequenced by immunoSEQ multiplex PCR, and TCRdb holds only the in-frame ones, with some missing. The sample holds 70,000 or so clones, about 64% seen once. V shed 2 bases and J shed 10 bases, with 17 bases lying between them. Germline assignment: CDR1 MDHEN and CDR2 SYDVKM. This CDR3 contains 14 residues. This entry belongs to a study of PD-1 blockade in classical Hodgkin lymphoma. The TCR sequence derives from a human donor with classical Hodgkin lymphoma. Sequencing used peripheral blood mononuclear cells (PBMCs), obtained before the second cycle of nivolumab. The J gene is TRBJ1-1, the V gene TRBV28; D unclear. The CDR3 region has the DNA TGTGCCAGCAGTTTAAGGGTAGGCAGTGATAGAGCTTTCTTT. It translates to CASSLRVGSDRAFF.